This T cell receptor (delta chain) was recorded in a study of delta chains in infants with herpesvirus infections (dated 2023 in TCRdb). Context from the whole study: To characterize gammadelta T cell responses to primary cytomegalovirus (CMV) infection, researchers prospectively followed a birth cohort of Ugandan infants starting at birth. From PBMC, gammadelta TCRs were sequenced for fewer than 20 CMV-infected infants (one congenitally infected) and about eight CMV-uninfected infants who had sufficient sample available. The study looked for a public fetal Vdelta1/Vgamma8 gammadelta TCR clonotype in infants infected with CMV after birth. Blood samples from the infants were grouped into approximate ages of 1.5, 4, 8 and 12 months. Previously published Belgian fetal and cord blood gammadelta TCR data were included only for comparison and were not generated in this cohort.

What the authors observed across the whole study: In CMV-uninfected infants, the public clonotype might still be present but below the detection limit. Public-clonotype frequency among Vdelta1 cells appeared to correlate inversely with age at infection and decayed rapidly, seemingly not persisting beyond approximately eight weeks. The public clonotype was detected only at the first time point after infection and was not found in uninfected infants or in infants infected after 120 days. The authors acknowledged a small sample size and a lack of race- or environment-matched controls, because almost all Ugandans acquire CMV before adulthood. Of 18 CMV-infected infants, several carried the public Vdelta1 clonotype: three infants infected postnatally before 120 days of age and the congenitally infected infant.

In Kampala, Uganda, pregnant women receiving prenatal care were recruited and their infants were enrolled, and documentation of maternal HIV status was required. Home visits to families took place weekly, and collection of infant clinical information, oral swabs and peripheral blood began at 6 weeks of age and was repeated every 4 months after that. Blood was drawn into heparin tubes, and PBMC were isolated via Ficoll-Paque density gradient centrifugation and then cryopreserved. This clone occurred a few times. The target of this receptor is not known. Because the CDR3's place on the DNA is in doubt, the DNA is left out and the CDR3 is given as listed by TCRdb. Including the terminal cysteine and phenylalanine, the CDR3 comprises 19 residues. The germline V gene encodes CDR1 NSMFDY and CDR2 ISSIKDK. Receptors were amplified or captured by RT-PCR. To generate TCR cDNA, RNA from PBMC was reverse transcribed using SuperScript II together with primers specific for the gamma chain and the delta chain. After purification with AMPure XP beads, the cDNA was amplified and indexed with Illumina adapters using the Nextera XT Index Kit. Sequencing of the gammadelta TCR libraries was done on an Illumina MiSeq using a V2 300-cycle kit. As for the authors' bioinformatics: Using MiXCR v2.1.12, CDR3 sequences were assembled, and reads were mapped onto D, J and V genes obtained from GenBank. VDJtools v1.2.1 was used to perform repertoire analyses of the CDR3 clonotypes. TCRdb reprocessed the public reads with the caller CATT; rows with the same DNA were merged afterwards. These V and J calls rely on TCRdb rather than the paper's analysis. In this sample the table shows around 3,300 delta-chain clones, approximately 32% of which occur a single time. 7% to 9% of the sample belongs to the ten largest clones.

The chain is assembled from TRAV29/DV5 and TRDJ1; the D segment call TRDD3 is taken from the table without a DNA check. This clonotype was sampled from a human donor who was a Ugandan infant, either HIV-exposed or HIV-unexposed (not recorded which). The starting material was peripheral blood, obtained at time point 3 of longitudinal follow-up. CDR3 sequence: CSVLLCSERAGGYADKLIF.